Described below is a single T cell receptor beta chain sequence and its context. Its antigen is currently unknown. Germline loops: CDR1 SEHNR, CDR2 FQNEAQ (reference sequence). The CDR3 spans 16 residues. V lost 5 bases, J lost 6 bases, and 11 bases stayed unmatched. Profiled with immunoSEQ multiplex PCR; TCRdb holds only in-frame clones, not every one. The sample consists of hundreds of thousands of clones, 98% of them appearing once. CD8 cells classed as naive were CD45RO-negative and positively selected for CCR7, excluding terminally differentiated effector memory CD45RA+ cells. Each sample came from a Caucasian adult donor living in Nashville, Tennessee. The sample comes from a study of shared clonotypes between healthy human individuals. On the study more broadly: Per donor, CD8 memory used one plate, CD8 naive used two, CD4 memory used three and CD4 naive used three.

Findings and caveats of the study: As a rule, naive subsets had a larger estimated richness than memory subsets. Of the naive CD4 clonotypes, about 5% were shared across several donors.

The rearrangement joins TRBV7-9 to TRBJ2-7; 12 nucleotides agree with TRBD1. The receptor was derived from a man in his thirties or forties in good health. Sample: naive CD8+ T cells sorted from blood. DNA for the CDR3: TGTGCCAGCAGCATCCCCGGGACAGGGGGCCTGGGCGAGCAGTACTTC. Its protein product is CASSIPGTGGLGEQYF.